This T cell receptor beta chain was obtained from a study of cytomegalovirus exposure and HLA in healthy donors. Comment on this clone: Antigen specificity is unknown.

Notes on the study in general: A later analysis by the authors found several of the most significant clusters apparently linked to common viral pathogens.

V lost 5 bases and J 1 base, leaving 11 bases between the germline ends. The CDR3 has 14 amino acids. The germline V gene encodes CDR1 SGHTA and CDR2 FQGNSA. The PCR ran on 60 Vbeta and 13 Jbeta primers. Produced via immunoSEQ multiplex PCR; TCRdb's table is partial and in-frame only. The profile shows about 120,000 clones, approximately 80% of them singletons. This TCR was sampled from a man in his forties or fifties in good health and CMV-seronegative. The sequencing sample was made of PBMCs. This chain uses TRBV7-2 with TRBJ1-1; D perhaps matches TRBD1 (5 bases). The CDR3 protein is CASSARRGNTEAFF. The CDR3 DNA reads TGTGCCAGCAGCGCTCGTAGGGGGAACACTGAAGCTTTCTTT.